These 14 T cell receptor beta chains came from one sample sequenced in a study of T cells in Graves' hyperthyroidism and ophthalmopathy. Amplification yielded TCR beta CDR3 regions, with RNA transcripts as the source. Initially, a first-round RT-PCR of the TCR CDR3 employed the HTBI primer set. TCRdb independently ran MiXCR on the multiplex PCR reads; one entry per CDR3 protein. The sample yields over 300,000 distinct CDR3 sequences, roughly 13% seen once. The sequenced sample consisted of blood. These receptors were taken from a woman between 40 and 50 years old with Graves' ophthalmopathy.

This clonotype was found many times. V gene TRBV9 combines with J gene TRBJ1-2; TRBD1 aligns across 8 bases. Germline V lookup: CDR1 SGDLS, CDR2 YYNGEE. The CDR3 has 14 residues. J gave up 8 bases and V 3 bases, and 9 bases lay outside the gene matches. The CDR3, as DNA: TGTGCCAGCAGCGGCGGACAGGGAGATTGGGGCTACACCTTC. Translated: CASSGGQGDWGYTF.

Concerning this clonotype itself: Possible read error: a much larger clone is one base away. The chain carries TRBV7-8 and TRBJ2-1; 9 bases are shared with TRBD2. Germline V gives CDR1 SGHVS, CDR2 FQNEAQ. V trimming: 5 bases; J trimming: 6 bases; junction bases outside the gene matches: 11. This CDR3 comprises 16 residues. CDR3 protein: CASSPRLAEGINEQFF. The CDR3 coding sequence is TGTGCCAGCAGCCCCCGACTAGCGGAAGGGATCAATGAGCAGTTCTTC.

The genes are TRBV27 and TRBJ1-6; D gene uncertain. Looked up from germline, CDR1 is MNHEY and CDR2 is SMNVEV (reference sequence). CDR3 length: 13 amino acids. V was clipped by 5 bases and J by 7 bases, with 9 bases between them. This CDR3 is CASSRGRNSPLHF. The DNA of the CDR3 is TGTGCCAGCAGTCGAGGAAGAAATTCACCCCTCCACTTT.

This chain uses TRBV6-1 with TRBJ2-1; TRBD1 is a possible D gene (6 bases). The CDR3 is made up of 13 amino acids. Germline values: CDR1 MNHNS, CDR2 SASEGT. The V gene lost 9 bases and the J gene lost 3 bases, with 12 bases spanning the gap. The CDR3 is CASTGLIYNEQFF. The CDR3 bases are TGTGCCAGTACAGGGCTTATCTACAATGAGCAGTTCTTC.

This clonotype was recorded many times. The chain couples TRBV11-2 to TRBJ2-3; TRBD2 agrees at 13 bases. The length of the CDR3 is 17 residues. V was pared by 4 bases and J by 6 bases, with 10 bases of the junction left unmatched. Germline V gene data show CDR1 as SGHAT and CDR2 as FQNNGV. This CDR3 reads CASSSWGLAGLGDTQYF. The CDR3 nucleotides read TGTGCCAGCAGCTCCTGGGGACTAGCGGGATTAGGGGATACGCAGTATTTT.

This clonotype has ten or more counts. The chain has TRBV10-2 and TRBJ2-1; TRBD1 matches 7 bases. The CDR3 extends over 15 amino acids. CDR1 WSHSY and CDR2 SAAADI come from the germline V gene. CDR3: CASLDRDRIYNEQFF. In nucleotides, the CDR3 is TGCGCTTCATTAGACCGGGACAGAATCTACAATGAGCAGTTCTTC.

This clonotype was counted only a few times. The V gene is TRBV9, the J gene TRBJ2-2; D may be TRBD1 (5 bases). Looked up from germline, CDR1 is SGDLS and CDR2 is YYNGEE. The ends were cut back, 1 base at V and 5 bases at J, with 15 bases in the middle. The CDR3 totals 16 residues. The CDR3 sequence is CASSVLQGSTTGELFF. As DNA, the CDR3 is TGTGCCAGCAGCGTACTCCAGGGTTCCACAACCGGGGAGCTGTTTTTT.

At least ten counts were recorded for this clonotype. DNA for the CDR3: TGTGCCAGCAGCGGGACAGATAATTACTATGGCTACACCTTC. It specifies CASSGTDNYYGYTF. This chain joins TRBV7-8 and TRBJ1-2; TRBD1 agrees at 7 bases. Per germline, CDR1 SGHVS and CDR2 FQNEAQ. Losses at the gene ends were 5 bases for V and 3 bases for J; bases not matched to a gene: 6. CDR3 size: 14 residues.

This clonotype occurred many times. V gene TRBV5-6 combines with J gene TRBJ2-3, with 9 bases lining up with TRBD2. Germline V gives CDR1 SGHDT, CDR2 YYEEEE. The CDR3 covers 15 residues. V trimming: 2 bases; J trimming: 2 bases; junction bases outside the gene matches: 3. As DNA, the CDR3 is TGTGCCAGCAGCTTTATAGCGGGGGACACAGATACGCAGTATTTT. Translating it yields CASSFIAGDTDTQYF.

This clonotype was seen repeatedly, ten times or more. CDR3 sequence reads: CASSSSGTGTALLYEQYF. The CDR3, as DNA: TGTGCCAGCAGTTCCTCTGGGACAGGGACAGCCCTCCTCTACGAGCAGTACTTC. The chain carries TRBV12-3 or TRBV12-4 and TRBJ2-7; the match to TRBD1 covers 9 bases. J lost 3 bases, V lost 4 bases, and 16 bases had no gene match. The CDR3 covers 18 residues.

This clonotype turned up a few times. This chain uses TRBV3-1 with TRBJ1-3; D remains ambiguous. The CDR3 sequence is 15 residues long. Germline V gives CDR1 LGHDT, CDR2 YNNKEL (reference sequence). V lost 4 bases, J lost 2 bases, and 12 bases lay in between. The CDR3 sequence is CASSPSGGTGNTIYF. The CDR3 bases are TGTGCCAGCAGCCCAAGTGGTGGCACTGGAAACACCATATATTTT.

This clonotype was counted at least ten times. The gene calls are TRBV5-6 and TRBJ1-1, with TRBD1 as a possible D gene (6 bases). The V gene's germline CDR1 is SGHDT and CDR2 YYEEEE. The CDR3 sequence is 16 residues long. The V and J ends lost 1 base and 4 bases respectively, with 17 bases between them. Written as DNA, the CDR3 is TGTGCCAGCAGCTTGACAGGGCTTGGGTTGGGCACTGAAGCTTTCTTT. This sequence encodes CASSLTGLGLGTEAFF.

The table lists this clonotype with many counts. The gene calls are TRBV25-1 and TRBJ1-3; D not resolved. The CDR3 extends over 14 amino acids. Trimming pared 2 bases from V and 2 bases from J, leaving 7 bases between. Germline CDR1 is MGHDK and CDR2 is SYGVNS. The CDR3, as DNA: TGTGCCAGCAGTGAAGCCGCGACTGGAAACACCATATATTTT. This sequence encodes CASSEAATGNTIYF.

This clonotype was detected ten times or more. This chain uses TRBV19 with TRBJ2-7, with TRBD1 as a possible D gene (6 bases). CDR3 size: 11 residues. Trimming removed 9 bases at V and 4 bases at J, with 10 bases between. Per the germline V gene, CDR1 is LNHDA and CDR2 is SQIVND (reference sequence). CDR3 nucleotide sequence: TGTGCCAGCAGTCAGGGGTACGAGCAGTACTTC. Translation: CASSQGYEQYF.